The rows below give T cell receptor beta chains drawn from one sample of a study of blood T cell repertoires in COVID-19. Only in-frame clones appear in the TCRdb table, and some are missing; sequencing was by immunoSEQ multiplex PCR. The sample yields 280,000 or so clones, roughly 86% seen once. The sequenced material came from PBMCs or T cells enriched from blood (not recorded which). Source of these receptors: a woman between 50 and 59 years old who had been exposed to COVID-19. The CDR3 runs from the conserved cysteine through the conserved F or W. The order of the fields is J gene, V gene, D gene, clone size, CDR3 DNA, CDR3 protein. D genes are given only for firm matches. The size of a clone is reported for some rows only, either as once, few or many, or as a class for expanded clones.

TRBJ2-7 TRBV7-7 TRBD1 . TGTGCTAGCAGCTTAGGACAGGGGGGCTACGAGCAGTACTTC CASSLGQGGYEQYF
TRBJ1-1 TRBV19 . . TGTGCCAGTTCGTCAACAGTGAACACTGAAGCTTTCTTT CASSSTVNTEAFF
TRBJ2-5 TRBV5-1 . . TGCGCCAGCAGTGATGGGGTCTCGGGGGAGACCCAGTACTTC CASSDGVSGETQYF
TRBJ1-3 TRBV7-9 TRBD1 . TGTGCCAGCAGCGACAGGGACACTCTCTCTGGAAACACCATATATTTT CASSDRDTLSGNTIYF
TRBJ2-1 TRBV10-3 TRBD1 . TGTGCCATATGGACAGGGGACGGCGATGAGCAGTTCTTC CAIWTGDGDEQFF
TRBJ1-2 TRBV24-1 . few TGTGCCACCAGTGTCGCCTGGACAACATTCTACACCTTC CATSVAWTTFYTF
TRBJ2-2 TRBV5-1 . . TGCGCCAGCAGCTCGAAAGCGGGACAGAACACCGGGGAGCTGTTTTTT CASSSKAGQNTGELFF
TRBJ2-7 TRBV25-1 TRBD1 . TGTGCCAGCAGTCCGGGGACAGGGTTGAGAGAGCAGTACTTC CASSPGTGLREQYF
TRBJ2-1 TRBV2 . . TGTGCCAGCAGTTATTCTCCGGGGAGCTTTACGGGGGAGCAGTTCTTC CASSYSPGSFTGEQFF
TRBJ1-5 TRBV2 . . TGTGCCAGCAGTGTAGCGCCCTCGGGGCAGCCCCAGCATTTT CASSVAPSGQPQHF
TRBJ2-2 TRBV9 . . TGTGCCAGCAGCGATAAGAACACCGGGGAGCTGTTTTTT CASSDKNTGELFF
TRBJ2-7 TRBV7-9 TRBD2 once TGTGCCAGCAGCCCCCGTTCGGGGGGGCTCCTCTTGCACGAGCAGTACTTC CASSPRSGGLLLHEQYF
TRBJ2-2 TRBV23-1 TRBD2 . TGCGCCAGCCCTCGGGGGGGAGAGGAGGGGAGGTTCGGCGGGGAGCTGTTTTTT CASPRGGEEGRFGGELFF
TRBJ2-3 TRBV29-1 TRBD2 . TGCAGCGTTAGGATAGCGGGGATGGGCGTCGCAGATACGCAGTATTTT CSVRIAGMGVADTQYF
TRBJ1-6 TRBV13 . . TGTGCCAGCAGCTTAGGACAGAACTCCTATAATTCACCCCTCCACTTT CASSLGQNSYNSPLHF
TRBJ1-2 TRBV6-5 . . TGTGCCAGCAGTACCAAGGGGACTGCCTATGGCTACACCTTC CASSTKGTAYGYTF
TRBJ1-1 TRBV27 . once TGTGCCAGCAGTTCCCGACAGCTGAACACTGAAGCTTTCTTT CASSSRQLNTEAFF
TRBJ1-2 TRBV7-8 TRBD1 . TGTGCCAGCAGACAGGGGGCCTGGGACTATGGCTACACCTTC CASRQGAWDYGYTF
TRBJ1-1 TRBV13 TRBD1 . TGTGCCAGCAGCTTACGACCCGGGACAGTCACTGAAGCTTTCTTT CASSLRPGTVTEAFF
TRBJ1-2 TRBV15 . . TGTGCCACCAGCAGAGTCGGTGGCACAGGCTACTATGGCTACACCTTC CATSRVGGTGYYGYTF
TRBJ2-5 TRBV4-1 . . TGCGCCAGCGGAGAACCGGGAGTCCAAGAGACCCAGTACTTC CASGEPGVQETQYF
TRBJ1-6 TRBV5-1 . . TGCGCCAGCAGCTTGTCCTCGGCAGCGAATTCACCCCTCCACTTT CASSLSSAANSPLHF
TRBJ2-1 TRBV5-4 . . TGTGCCAGCAGCTTGGACCCGAGCTCCTACAATGAGCAGTTCTTC CASSLDPSSYNEQFF
TRBJ1-4 TRBV10-3 . once TGTGCCATCAGTGAGAGGGGGGGGCTAGGTGAAAAACTGTTTTTT CAISERGGLGEKLFF
TRBJ2-7 TRBV7-9 TRBD1 . TGTGCCAGCAGCTCCTCGGGGACAGAGATTTACGAGCAGTACTTC CASSSSGTEIYEQYF
TRBJ1-1 TRBV29-1 TRBD1 few TGCAGCGTAAACGACAGGGCAGCTTTCTTT CSVNDRAAFF
TRBJ1-1 TRBV19 . . TGTGCCAGTCGACGAGACGACATGAACACTGAAGCTTTCTTT CASRRDDMNTEAFF
TRBJ2-5 TRBV14 . . TGTGCCAGCAGCCAAGTACCAGGGGCCGGAGAGACCCAGTACTTC CASSQVPGAGETQYF
TRBJ1-3 TRBV29-1 . . TGCAGCGTTCTCCCGGGAGGAAACACCATATATTTT CSVLPGGNTIYF
TRBJ1-2 TRBV3-1/TRBV3-2 . once TGTGCCAGCAGCGGAGACGGGGGTGGCTACACCTTC CASSGDGGGYTF
TRBJ2-3 TRBV9 . . TGTGCCAGCAGCGTAGCAGGGGAGAGGACAGATACGCAGTATTTT CASSVAGERTDTQYF
TRBJ2-1 TRBV20-1 . . TGCAGTGCTAGTTCCCGGGACAAGGTCTCCTACAATGAGCAGTTCTTC CSASSRDKVSYNEQFF
TRBJ1-6 TRBV6-5 TRBD1 . TGTGCCAGCAGCGTCGACAGGGGGCGATCACCCCTCCACTTT CASSVDRGRSPLHF
TRBJ2-5 TRBV2 . . TGTGCCAGCAGTCTCCGGGGAGGTCAAGAGACCCAGTACTTC CASSLRGGQETQYF
TRBJ2-7 TRBV27 TRBD1 . TGTGCCAGCAGTCTGGGACAGGGGGTATACGAGCAGTACTTC CASSLGQGVYEQYF
TRBJ1-2 TRBV6-4 . . TGTGCCAGCATGAGGAGAAATAACTATGGCTACACCTTC CASMRRNNYGYTF
TRBJ1-5 TRBV19 . . TGTGCCAGTAGTATAGACTCGGTAACGGGGGGACCCCAGCATTTT CASSIDSVTGGPQHF
TRBJ2-6 TRBV29-1 . . TGCAGCGTTGAAGTTGAGAGGGCTGGGGCCAACGTCCTGACTTTC CSVEVERAGANVLTF
TRBJ2-7 TRBV2 . . TGTGCCAGCACCCAACAGAAGGGAGTCGAGCAGTACTTC CASTQQKGVEQYF
TRBJ2-2 TRBV7-2 . . TGTGCCAGCAGCCCCTCCAGGGTCGCCGGGGAGCTGTTTTTT CASSPSRVAGELFF
TRBJ2-1 TRBV5-8 . . TGTGCCAGCAGCTTCGCAGGGGTCGTCTACAATGAGCAGTTCTTC CASSFAGVVYNEQFF
TRBJ1-1 TRBV4-1 . . TGCGCCAGCAGCCAAGGAGGGGAGGGGTACACTGAAGCTTTCTTT CASSQGGEGYTEAFF
TRBJ1-3 TRBV27 . . TGTGCCTCTAAAACAGGGAGCTCTGGAAACACCATATATTTT CASKTGSSGNTIYF
TRBJ1-1 TRBV12-3/TRBV12-4 . . TGTGCCAGCAGTTTGAAGGGGACTGAAGCTTTCTTT CASSLKGTEAFF
TRBJ1-2 TRBV3-1/TRBV3-2 TRBD1 . TGTGCCAGCAGCCAGACGCCCGGACAGGTTCGTAGGGGCTACACCTTC CASSQTPGQVRRGYTF
TRBJ2-1 TRBV14 . . TGTGCCAGCAGCCCCTCACCGGGGGACCGCAATGAGCAGTTCTTC CASSPSPGDRNEQFF
TRBJ2-1 TRBV11-2 TRBD2 . TGTGCCAGCAGCTACCTAATTATGGCGGGGGATAATGAGCAGTTCTTC CASSYLIMAGDNEQFF